The entry below describes one T cell receptor beta chain. The antigen remains unidentified. These data come from a study of sequential checkpoint blockade in melanoma. Study in general: First-line arms were nivolumab then ipilimumab, or the reverse, randomized 1:1. Twenty-two patients had matched tumor biopsies before treatment and at week 13 after nivolumab or ipilimumab alone.

Here immunoSEQ multiplex PCR was the method, and the copy in TCRdb shows in-frame clones only, minus some. The sample holds 5,000 or so clones, roughly a fifth seen once. Treatment given: randomized to nivolumab then ipilimumab (arm A) or the reverse (arm B). General study results and limits: Pretreatment TIL clonality tracked with response in the nivolumab-first arm. Mutational load did not correlate with tumor T-cell fraction or clonality.

Losses at the gene ends were 6 bases for V and 2 bases for J; bases not matched to a gene: 7. The CDR3 is made up of 15 amino acids. The germline gives CDR1 MDHEN, CDR2 SYDVKM. The sequence was collected from a human donor with melanoma. The sample was tumor tissue (inferred from file names), taken from a patient given nivolumab and ipilimumab in sequence. The J gene is TRBJ1-5, the V gene TRBV28, with 7 nucleotides matching TRBD1. The CDR3 nucleotides are TGTGCCAGCAGCCGCCCAACAGGGGGCAATCAGCCCCAGCATTTT. It specifies CASSRPTGGNQPQHF.